This is a list of T cell receptor beta chains from one sample in a study of PD-L1 blockade in urothelial cancer. Using immunoSEQ multiplex PCR, the repertoire was profiled, and TCRdb retains in-frame clones only, with some absent. The table includes about 110,000 clones, around 85% detected once. This specimen was PBMCs, taken around atezolizumab (anti-PD-L1) treatment. These TCRs come from a man aged 45-60 years with urothelial cancer. Each CDR3 is given with its conserved first and last residue. Each record gives: J gene, V gene, CDR3 protein.

>TRBJ2-7|TRBV28
CASSLGQGEREQYF
>TRBJ1-2|TRBV2
CASSWDNNNGYTF
>TRBJ1-2|TRBV18
CASSHGGAYGYTF
>TRBJ1-5|TRBV5-6
CASSLAGGQNGGNQPQHF
>TRBJ2-7|TRBV27
CASSSATGGPFYEQYF
>TRBJ1-5|TRBV27
CASSPPPRGPNQPQHF
>TRBJ2-1|TRBV7-3
CASSPTSGSSNEQFF
>TRBJ2-2|TRBV6-1
CASSATGAGELFF
>TRBJ2-5|TRBV5-1
CASSSQGATGTQYF
>TRBJ2-5|TRBV12-5
CASGRGQGAETQYF
>TRBJ2-3|TRBV7-8
CASSPGLTGATDTQYF
>TRBJ2-2|TRBV6-1
CASSGLAGGPADTGELFF
>TRBJ1-2|TRBV28
CASSSGGPVSLSNYGYTF
>TRBJ1-1|TRBV5-4
CASSTVQGEAFF
>TRBJ1-5|TRBV27
CASSSNQGQGVKKGQPQHF
>TRBJ2-3|TRBV9
CASSATSGRADTQYF
>TRBJ2-7|TRBV28
CASSLGGGTGRAYEQYF
>TRBJ1-5|TRBV19
CASDKAGVNQPQHF
>TRBJ1-1|TRBV21-1
CASSPRTGGRWTEAFF
>TRBJ2-2|TRBV2
CASSDLAGVSGELFF
>TRBJ1-2|TRBV13
CASSARTGAYGYTF
>TRBJ1-2|TRBV19
CASRVDRDRGYTF
>TRBJ1-2|TRBV9
CASSVGGWEGYTF
>TRBJ2-7|TRBV6-1
CASSEDWSGGAYEQYF
>TRBJ2-7|TRBV29-1
CSVTTGTGSVYEQYF
>TRBJ1-1|TRBV5-1
CASSSEGFGTEAFF
>TRBJ2-7|TRBV7-9
CASSLGIGGRNEQYF
>TRBJ2-7|TRBV18
CASSRNLQGSSYEQYF
>TRBJ1-1|TRBV25-1
CASVAGVKDTEAFF
>TRBJ2-7|TRBV9
CASSVVGTGGPLDEQYF
>TRBJ2-7|TRBV5-1
CASSLVGGAYEQYF
>TRBJ1-3|TRBV7-9
CASSLAGGRAGNTIYF
>TRBJ2-7|TRBV18
CASSPLVLAGGLREQYF
>TRBJ2-7|TRBV18
CASSLADSYEQYF
>TRBJ2-5|TRBV30
CAWTPISQETQYF
>TRBJ1-6|TRBV10-3
CAISDGGTTPLHF
>TRBJ1-3|TRBV29-1
CSVVTPRGRNTIYF
>TRBJ2-2|TRBV9
CASSGSGSQKLFF
>TRBJ1-6|TRBV4-2
CASSQERVSDSPLHF
>TRBJ2-3|TRBV5-1
CASSLASGGGDTQYF
>TRBJ2-1|TRBV19
CASSIDQGSGRAGEQFF
>TRBJ2-1|TRBV7-2
CASSRGLAGVDEQFF